This TCR beta chain was observed in a study of CD8 T cells in ankylosing spondylitis. Broader study findings: A motif in TCR beta, a set of seven to nine highly homologous variants, appeared characteristic of ankylosing spondylitis blood. It was reported that disease-linked clones were significantly enriched in matched ankylosing spondylitis synovial fluid. Reactive arthritis synovial fluid and blood were previously reported to contain some motif variants.

The V gene lost 3 bases and the J gene lost 6 bases, with 21 bases spanning the gap. CDR1 and CDR2 from the germline V gene are LGHNA and YSLEER. The CDR3 is 16 residues long. With respect to this clonotype: The antigen remains unidentified.

5'-RACE, quantitative and with molecular barcodes, yielded the TCR beta libraries. TCRdb itself ran the 5' RACE reads through MiXCR, one entry per CDR3 protein. The sample holds about 160,000 distinct CDR3 sequences, around 8.9% seen once. The chain uses TRBV4-3 and TRBJ2-7; the D call may be TRBD1 or TRBD2 (5 bases each). This TCR came from a female donor with ankylosing spondylitis or in good health (not recorded which). Sequencing was performed on blood, either unsorted or a sorted T cell fraction (not recorded which). Here the CDR3 reads CASSQALDGAILEQYF. DNA of the CDR3: TGCGCCAGCAGCCAGGCCTTGGACGGGGCGATCCTCGAGCAGTACTTC.